The 13 T cell receptor beta chains presented below share a single source sample, sequenced in a study of identical twins. TCRdb processed the 5' RACE reads anew with MiXCR; each CDR3 protein has one entry. The table shows about 690,000 distinct CDR3 sequences, with 21% occurring only once. The data were also submitted as part of a second study, on T cells expressing NK-cell markers.

Sequencing was performed on PBMCs. These TCRs come from a woman aged 18-29 years in good health.

This sequence joins TRBV21-1 and TRBJ2-7; the table calls TRBD1, which could not be checked here. TRBV21-1 is marked as a pseudogene. There are 15 residues in the CDR3. The CDR3: CASSSQWTGLYEQYF. CDR3 DNA sequence: TGTGCCAGCAGCAGCCAATGGACAGGGCTTTACGAGCAGTACTTC.

This clonotype was recorded many times. The chain links TRBV20-1 to TRBJ2-1; D is perhaps TRBD2 (5 bases). Per germline, CDR1 DFQATT and CDR2 SNEGSKA (reference sequence). The CDR3 loop spans 11 amino acids. Trimming took 3 bases from V and 9 from J, leaving 9 bases between them. The CDR3: CSASGRVEQFF. The CDR3 nucleotides read TGCAGTGCTAGCGGGCGGGTTGAGCAGTTCTTC.

This clonotype was seen more than once but under ten times. The rearrangement joins TRBV20-1 to TRBJ2-7, with 7 positions matching TRBD2. The germline CDR1 and CDR2 sequences are DFQATT and SNEGSKA (reference sequence). The CDR3 spans 14 residues. V lost 2 bases, J lost 1 base, and 5 bases stayed unmatched. CDR3 in amino acids: CSARQAGPSYEQYF. CDR3 coding DNA: TGCAGTGCTAGACAAGCGGGGCCGTCCTACGAGCAGTACTTC.

In this sample, this clonotype turned up a few times. The V call is TRBV12-3 or TRBV12-4, the J call TRBJ2-1; TRBD2 is a possible D gene (5 bases). The V end lost 2 bases, the J end lost 8 bases, and 19 bases lay between the germline ends. The length of the CDR3 is 16 residues. The CDR3 DNA is TGTGCCAGCAGTTTAAGTTTTACTAGTGGTACGCATGAGCAGTTCTTC. Its protein is CASSLSFTSGTHEQFF.

The chain links TRBV5-5 to TRBJ2-5; D uncertain. The V gene lost 1 base and the J gene lost 5 bases, with 6 bases spanning the gap. The CDR3 consists of 12 residues. Germline values: CDR1 SGHKS, CDR2 YYEKEE (reference sequence). The chain's CDR3 is CASSLSFETQYF. DNA for the CDR3: TGTGCCAGCAGCTTGTCGTTTGAGACCCAGTACTTC.

This clonotype was recorded a few times. The CDR3, as DNA: TGTGCCAGCAGTTACACGACAGGTCGCAGGGACGAGCAGTACTTC. Residues: CASSYTTGRRDEQYF. This chain connects TRBV6-5 to TRBJ2-7; D might be TRBD1 (6 bases). The CDR3 runs 15 residues. The germline V gene has CDR1 MNHEY and CDR2 SVGAGI. Deletions cut 2 bases from V and 5 bases from J, with 16 bases between.

This clonotype was recorded many times. V is TRBV7-2 and J is TRBJ2-3; no clear D gene. Germline loops: CDR1 SGHTA, CDR2 FQGNSA. The CDR3 runs to 13 residues. Trimming cost V 0 bases and J 5 bases, with 6 bases left between them. Here the CDR3 reads CASSLALGDTQYF. In DNA form, the CDR3 reads TGTGCCAGCAGCTTAGCCTTGGGAGATACGCAGTATTTT.

The chain uses TRBV27 and TRBJ2-1; 10 bases match TRBD2. After removal of 5 bases from V and 11 bases from J, the junction contained 9 bases not matched to a gene. The germline V gene has CDR1 MNHEY and CDR2 SMNVEV (reference sequence). This CDR3 is 14 amino acids long. This CDR3 reads CASSPLSGRQKQFF. CDR3 in DNA: TGTGCCAGCAGTCCGCTTAGCGGGAGGCAGAAGCAGTTCTTC.

The chain uses TRBV7-9 and TRBJ2-3; D may correspond to TRBD1 or TRBD2 (6 bases each). This CDR3 contains 17 residues. V gave up 2 bases and J gave up 6 bases, with 21 bases separating them. CDR1 and CDR2 (germline): SEHNR, FQNEAQ (reference sequence). The DNA for the CDR3 is TGTGCCAGCAGCTTAACGCCCCGGGGGCCCAGGTCCGATACGCAGTATTTT. It translates to CASSLTPRGPRSDTQYF.

This clonotype was seen only a few times. V and J are TRBV10-1 and TRBJ2-2; no reliable D call. V was clipped by 5 bases and J by 6 bases, with 10 bases between them. Germline lookup yields CDR1 WNHNN and CDR2 SYGVQD (reference sequence). This CDR3 comprises 13 residues. The CDR3 region is CASSPVFAGELFF. The CDR3 DNA sequence: TGCGCCAGCAGTCCAGTATTTGCCGGGGAGCTGTTTTTT.

The chain recombines TRBV7-8 with TRBJ2-7, with TRBD2 as a possible D gene (6 bases). This CDR3 has 17 amino acids. Germline V gives CDR1 SGHVS, CDR2 FQNEAQ. Between the trimmed V and J ends, which lost 5 bases and 2 bases, there was a span of 22 bases. CDR3 protein: CASSATPSSAATYEQYF. The CDR3, as DNA: TGTGCCAGCAGCGCGACCCCCTCTAGCGCAGCCACCTACGAGCAGTACTTC. The variable domain in full, with the rest retrieved from reference TRBV7-8 and TRBJ2-7, is GAGVSQSPRYKVAKRGQDVALRCDPISGHVSLFWYQQALGQGPEFLTYFQNEAQLDKSGLPSDRFFAERPEGSVSTLKIQRTQQEDSAVYLCASSATPSSAATYEQYFGPGTRLTVT.

This clonotype was seen at least ten times. The chain recombines TRBV7-9 with TRBJ1-4; no clear D gene. This CDR3 contains 12 residues. Trimming took 3 bases from V and 7 from J, leaving 6 bases between them. Germline V gene sequence: CDR1 SEHNR, CDR2 FQNEAQ (reference sequence). The CDR3 coding sequence is TGTGCCAGCAGCTTGGGGAGTGAAAAACTGTTTTTT. Amino acid sequence: CASSLGSEKLFF.

The chain employs TRBV20-1 and TRBJ2-7; possibly TRBD1 for D (5 bases). Trimming pared 1 base from V and 2 bases from J, leaving 15 bases between. CDR3 length: 15 residues. Germline CDR1 is DFQATT and CDR2 is SNEGSKA (reference sequence). CDR3 protein: CSARGGRVPPYEQYF. The CDR3 DNA is TGCAGTGCTAGAGGGGGCCGGGTACCCCCCTACGAGCAGTACTTC.